A selection of T cell receptor beta chains follows, all from one sample in a study of blood T cell repertoires in COVID-19. Using immunoSEQ multiplex PCR, the repertoire was profiled, and TCRdb retains in-frame clones only, with some absent. The table records roughly 250,000 clones, around nine tenths of them present only once. What was sequenced was peripheral blood. Receptors originate from a man aged 40-49 years who had recovered from COVID-19. CDR3s include the opening cysteine and the closing phenylalanine or tryptophan. Each record gives: D gene, CDR3 length, J gene, V gene, clone size, CDR3 protein, CDR3 DNA. A D gene is named only where the DNA matches it firmly. Only part of the rows carry a size: once, few, many, or a class if the clone is expanded.

D gene: -; CDR3 length: 13; J gene: TRBJ2-1; V gene: TRBV5-4; clone size: -; CDR3 protein: CASSFTLYNEQFF; CDR3 DNA: TGTGCCAGCAGCTTTACTTTGTACAATGAGCAGTTCTTC
D gene: TRBD1; CDR3 length: 17; J gene: TRBJ2-7; V gene: TRBV27; clone size: -; CDR3 protein: CASRNRLYDRGAYEQYF; CDR3 DNA: TGTGCCAGCAGGAACCGACTTTACGACAGGGGAGCCTACGAGCAGTACTTC
D gene: -; CDR3 length: 15; J gene: TRBJ1-4; V gene: TRBV5-6; clone size: -; CDR3 protein: CASSLGIRGGEKLFF; CDR3 DNA: TGTGCCAGCAGCTTGGGCATTCGGGGAGGTGAAAAACTGTTTTTT
D gene: -; CDR3 length: 14; J gene: TRBJ1-1; V gene: TRBV5-1; clone size: -; CDR3 protein: CASSFRDRGTEAFF; CDR3 DNA: TGCGCCAGCAGCTTCAGGGATAGGGGCACTGAAGCTTTCTTT
D gene: -; CDR3 length: 14; J gene: TRBJ1-3; V gene: TRBV6-6; clone size: -; CDR3 protein: CASSFTSSGNTIYF; CDR3 DNA: TGTGCCAGCAGTTTTACCAGCTCTGGAAACACCATATATTTT
D gene: TRBD1; CDR3 length: 15; J gene: TRBJ2-7; V gene: TRBV7-9; clone size: -; CDR3 protein: CASSPWDRGTYEQYF; CDR3 DNA: TGTGCCAGCAGCCCATGGGACAGGGGAACATACGAGCAGTACTTC
D gene: TRBD2; CDR3 length: 14; J gene: TRBJ2-5; V gene: TRBV2; clone size: once; CDR3 protein: CARGTSGREETQYF; CDR3 DNA: TGTGCCAGAGGGACTAGCGGGAGGGAAGAGACCCAGTACTTC
D gene: TRBD1; CDR3 length: 16; J gene: TRBJ1-6; V gene: TRBV23-1; clone size: -; CDR3 protein: CASSQRQGVIPSPLHF; CDR3 DNA: TGCGCCAGCAGTCAAAGACAGGGAGTAATTCCTTCACCCCTCCACTTT
D gene: -; CDR3 length: 17; J gene: TRBJ1-2; V gene: TRBV5-1; clone size: -; CDR3 protein: CASSLIPRTGSLNGYTF; CDR3 DNA: TGCGCCAGCAGCTTGATCCCCCGAACAGGGTCCCTAAATGGCTACACCTTC
D gene: -; CDR3 length: 13; J gene: TRBJ1-1; V gene: TRBV5-1; clone size: once; CDR3 protein: CASSFAVNTEAFF; CDR3 DNA: TGCGCCAGCAGCTTTGCAGTTAACACTGAAGCTTTCTTT
D gene: -; CDR3 length: 15; J gene: TRBJ2-2; V gene: TRBV7-2; clone size: -; CDR3 protein: CASSLEAVNTGELFF; CDR3 DNA: TGTGCCAGCAGCTTAGAGGCGGTGAACACCGGGGAGCTGTTTTTT
D gene: -; CDR3 length: 15; J gene: TRBJ2-5; V gene: TRBV6-5; clone size: -; CDR3 protein: CASSYSSGVQETQYF; CDR3 DNA: TGTGCCAGCAGTTACTCTTCGGGGGTTCAAGAGACCCAGTACTTC
D gene: TRBD1; CDR3 length: 14; J gene: TRBJ2-7; V gene: TRBV18; clone size: -; CDR3 protein: CASSPLDRGDEQYF; CDR3 DNA: TGTGCCAGCTCACCACTGGACAGGGGGGACGAGCAGTACTTC
D gene: -; CDR3 length: 12; J gene: TRBJ1-2; V gene: TRBV7-2; clone size: -; CDR3 protein: CASSLYRHGYTF; CDR3 DNA: TGTGCCAGCAGCTTATACAGGCATGGCTACACCTTC
D gene: TRBD2; CDR3 length: 17; J gene: TRBJ2-3; V gene: TRBV5-1; clone size: -; CDR3 protein: CASSLAAVAGGQGTQYF; CDR3 DNA: TGCGCCAGCAGCTTGGCCGCAGTAGCGGGAGGGCAGGGGACGCAGTATTTT
D gene: -; CDR3 length: 14; J gene: TRBJ2-7; V gene: TRBV6-2/TRBV6-3; clone size: -; CDR3 protein: CASSPRGGSYEQYF; CDR3 DNA: TGTGCCAGCAGCCCCAGGGGTGGATCCTACGAGCAGTACTTC
D gene: TRBD1; CDR3 length: 15; J gene: TRBJ2-7; V gene: TRBV4-3; clone size: -; CDR3 protein: CASSQDLGQGDEQYF; CDR3 DNA: TGCGCCAGCAGCCAAGATCTTGGACAGGGGGACGAGCAGTACTTC
D gene: TRBD2; CDR3 length: 17; J gene: TRBJ2-4; V gene: TRBV7-2; clone size: -; CDR3 protein: CASSLALAGPVGDIQYF; CDR3 DNA: TGTGCCAGCAGCTTAGCGCTAGCGGGACCCGTGGGGGACATTCAGTACTTC
D gene: TRBD2; CDR3 length: 16; J gene: TRBJ2-2; V gene: TRBV19; clone size: once; CDR3 protein: CASTKLAGGSTGELFF; CDR3 DNA: TGTGCCAGTACCAAACTAGCGGGGGGGTCCACCGGGGAGCTGTTTTTT
D gene: -; CDR3 length: 15; J gene: TRBJ2-7; V gene: TRBV4-2; clone size: -; CDR3 protein: CASSLEPGQPYEQYF; CDR3 DNA: TGTGCCAGCAGCCTAGAACCGGGACAACCCTACGAGCAGTACTTC
D gene: TRBD2; CDR3 length: 15; J gene: TRBJ2-3; V gene: TRBV11-2; clone size: -; CDR3 protein: CASSLRRGGVDTQYF; CDR3 DNA: TGTGCCAGCAGCTTAAGACGGGGGGGCGTAGATACGCAGTATTTT
D gene: -; CDR3 length: 15; J gene: TRBJ1-1; V gene: TRBV9; clone size: -; CDR3 protein: CASSVETGRNTEAFF; CDR3 DNA: TGTGCCAGCAGCGTCGAAACAGGGCGGAACACTGAAGCTTTCTTT
D gene: -; CDR3 length: 12; J gene: TRBJ2-2; V gene: TRBV10-3; clone size: -; CDR3 protein: CATEKADGELFF; CDR3 DNA: TGTGCCACCGAAAAAGCGGACGGGGAGCTGTTTTTT
D gene: TRBD1; CDR3 length: 15; J gene: TRBJ2-1; V gene: TRBV7-9; clone size: -; CDR3 protein: CASSHRQGNSNEQFF; CDR3 DNA: TGTGCCAGCAGCCACCGACAGGGAAACAGCAATGAGCAGTTCTTC
D gene: TRBD1; CDR3 length: 14; J gene: TRBJ1-2; V gene: TRBV5-6; clone size: -; CDR3 protein: CASSLTGGAYGYTF; CDR3 DNA: TGTGCCAGCAGCTTGACAGGGGGCGCCTACGGCTACACCTTC
D gene: -; CDR3 length: 13; J gene: TRBJ2-1; V gene: TRBV5-1; clone size: -; CDR3 protein: CASTAGFNNEQFF; CDR3 DNA: TGCGCCAGCACGGCAGGGTTCAACAATGAGCAGTTCTTC
D gene: TRBD2; CDR3 length: 14; J gene: TRBJ2-7; V gene: TRBV6-5; clone size: -; CDR3 protein: CATRRGASSYEQYF; CDR3 DNA: TGTGCCACCCGGCGGGGGGCGAGCTCCTACGAGCAGTACTTC
D gene: TRBD2; CDR3 length: 16; J gene: TRBJ2-5; V gene: TRBV9; clone size: -; CDR3 protein: CASSVGPGGPSETQYF; CDR3 DNA: TGTGCCAGCAGCGTAGGCCCGGGGGGGCCCTCGGAGACCCAGTACTTC
D gene: TRBD2; CDR3 length: 15; J gene: TRBJ2-7; V gene: TRBV15; clone size: -; CDR3 protein: CATSQTSKLANEQYF; CDR3 DNA: TGTGCCACCAGCCAAACCTCAAAACTAGCGAACGAGCAGTACTTC
D gene: -; CDR3 length: 17; J gene: TRBJ2-1; V gene: TRBV11-2; clone size: -; CDR3 protein: CASSLPSGGTGYHEQFF; CDR3 DNA: TGTGCCAGCAGCTTACCGAGCGGAGGAACGGGCTACCATGAGCAGTTCTTC
D gene: -; CDR3 length: 15; J gene: TRBJ1-1; V gene: TRBV5-4; clone size: few; CDR3 protein: CASSRDGQRNTEAFF; CDR3 DNA: TGTGCCAGCAGCCGCGATGGACAGCGGAACACTGAAGCTTTCTTT
D gene: -; CDR3 length: 12; J gene: TRBJ2-7; V gene: TRBV6-5; clone size: -; CDR3 protein: CATLGWGHEQYF; CDR3 DNA: TGTGCCACACTGGGGTGGGGCCACGAGCAGTACTTC
D gene: -; CDR3 length: 17; J gene: TRBJ1-1; V gene: TRBV9; clone size: -; CDR3 protein: CASSVASGQPLGTEAFF; CDR3 DNA: TGTGCCAGCAGCGTAGCTTCCGGACAGCCCCTAGGCACTGAAGCTTTCTTT
D gene: TRBD2; CDR3 length: 18; J gene: TRBJ2-1; V gene: TRBV5-1; clone size: -; CDR3 protein: CASSLGLAGGLSYNEQFF; CDR3 DNA: TGCGCCAGCAGCTTGGGTCTAGCGGGGGGCCTATCCTACAATGAGCAGTTCTTC
D gene: -; CDR3 length: 16; J gene: TRBJ2-2; V gene: TRBV21-1; clone size: -; CDR3 protein: CASSSREGSITGELFF; CDR3 DNA: TGTGCCAGCAGTTCACGGGAGGGCTCAATCACCGGGGAGCTGTTTTTT
D gene: TRBD2; CDR3 length: 15; J gene: TRBJ2-7; V gene: TRBV27; clone size: once; CDR3 protein: CATGGSSGSAYEQYF; CDR3 DNA: TGTGCCACCGGGGGTAGTAGCGGGTCTGCCTACGAGCAGTACTTC
D gene: TRBD1; CDR3 length: 15; J gene: TRBJ1-2; V gene: TRBV7-2; clone size: -; CDR3 protein: CASSSDRSDFYGYTF; CDR3 DNA: TGTGCCAGCAGCTCGGACAGGTCGGACTTCTATGGCTACACCTTC
D gene: -; CDR3 length: 13; J gene: TRBJ2-7; V gene: TRBV5-6; clone size: -; CDR3 protein: CASSLGRVYEQYF; CDR3 DNA: TGTGCCAGCAGCTTAGGCAGGGTCTACGAGCAGTACTTC
D gene: -; CDR3 length: 14; J gene: TRBJ2-5; V gene: TRBV5-1; clone size: -; CDR3 protein: CASSLAVLSGTQYF; CDR3 DNA: TGCGCCAGCAGCTTGGCCGTTCTCTCAGGGACCCAGTACTTC
D gene: TRBD2; CDR3 length: 15; J gene: TRBJ2-7; V gene: TRBV19; clone size: once; CDR3 protein: CASTPRRGVTYEQYF; CDR3 DNA: TGTGCCAGTACCCCCCGGCGGGGGGTAACCTACGAGCAGTACTTC
D gene: -; CDR3 length: 14; J gene: TRBJ2-5; V gene: TRBV6-2/TRBV6-3; clone size: -; CDR3 protein: CASSYRRSQETQYF; CDR3 DNA: TGTGCCAGCAGTTATAGGCGGAGCCAAGAGACCCAGTACTTC
D gene: -; CDR3 length: 15; J gene: TRBJ2-3; V gene: TRBV7-2; clone size: once; CDR3 protein: CASSLSGGRSDTQYF; CDR3 DNA: TGTGCCAGCAGCTTATCGGGGGGCCGCTCAGATACGCAGTATTTT
D gene: -; CDR3 length: 18; J gene: TRBJ2-2; V gene: TRBV21-1; clone size: -; CDR3 protein: CASSSHSRGFSNTGELFF; CDR3 DNA: TGTGCCAGCAGCTCCCACTCACGGGGGTTCTCAAACACCGGGGAGCTGTTTTTT
D gene: TRBD1; CDR3 length: 14; J gene: TRBJ2-7; V gene: TRBV6-5; clone size: -; CDR3 protein: CASSWDRVSYEQYF; CDR3 DNA: TGTGCCAGCAGTTGGGACAGGGTGTCCTACGAGCAGTACTTC
D gene: TRBD2; CDR3 length: 16; J gene: TRBJ2-1; V gene: TRBV9; clone size: -; CDR3 protein: CASSVDAGGYGNEQFF; CDR3 DNA: TGTGCCAGCAGCGTAGACGCGGGGGGGTATGGTAATGAGCAGTTCTTC
D gene: -; CDR3 length: 14; J gene: TRBJ1-5; V gene: TRBV4-3; clone size: -; CDR3 protein: CASSPSRGNQPQHF; CDR3 DNA: TGCGCCAGCAGTCCCTCTAGAGGGAATCAGCCCCAGCATTTT
D gene: TRBD1; CDR3 length: 15; J gene: TRBJ1-2; V gene: TRBV7-2; clone size: -; CDR3 protein: CASSSGQEHFYGYTF; CDR3 DNA: TGTGCCAGCAGCTCAGGACAGGAGCACTTCTATGGCTACACCTTC
D gene: TRBD1; CDR3 length: 16; J gene: TRBJ1-1; V gene: TRBV6-5; clone size: -; CDR3 protein: CASSSIQGAAPTEAFF; CDR3 DNA: TGTGCCAGCAGTTCCATACAGGGGGCAGCTCCTACTGAAGCTTTCTTT
D gene: TRBD2; CDR3 length: 15; J gene: TRBJ2-2; V gene: TRBV5-1; clone size: -; CDR3 protein: CASSLQREFGGELFF; CDR3 DNA: TGCGCCAGCAGCCTACAGCGGGAGTTCGGCGGGGAGCTGTTTTTT
D gene: -; CDR3 length: 16; J gene: TRBJ2-7; V gene: TRBV4-2; clone size: -; CDR3 protein: CASSQVSQGMRNEQYF; CDR3 DNA: TGTGCCAGCAGCCAAGTCTCCCAGGGAATGAGGAACGAGCAGTACTTC
D gene: -; CDR3 length: 15; J gene: TRBJ1-5; V gene: TRBV6-6; clone size: -; CDR3 protein: CASSSRVGSNQPQHF; CDR3 DNA: TGTGCCAGCAGTTCGAGGGTAGGGAGCAATCAGCCCCAGCATTTT
D gene: TRBD1; CDR3 length: 15; J gene: TRBJ2-2; V gene: TRBV9; clone size: once; CDR3 protein: CASSLRDRDTGELFF; CDR3 DNA: TGTGCCAGCAGCCTCCGGGACAGAGACACCGGGGAGCTGTTTTTT
D gene: -; CDR3 length: 14; J gene: TRBJ2-2; V gene: TRBV19; clone size: -; CDR3 protein: CASSILGGTGELFF; CDR3 DNA: TGTGCCAGTAGTATCCTCGGGGGCACCGGGGAGCTGTTTTTT
D gene: TRBD1; CDR3 length: 13; J gene: TRBJ1-6; V gene: TRBV6-5; clone size: few; CDR3 protein: CASSRDRGSPLHF; CDR3 DNA: TGTGCCAGCAGCCGGGACAGGGGATCACCCCTCCACTTT
D gene: -; CDR3 length: 12; J gene: TRBJ1-1; V gene: TRBV5-1; clone size: -; CDR3 protein: CASSLPGLEAFF; CDR3 DNA: TGCGCCAGCAGCCTGCCAGGGCTTGAAGCTTTCTTT